The 30 T cell receptor beta chains below come from one sample, sequenced in a study of cytomegalovirus exposure and HLA in healthy donors listed by TCRdb under 2017. Receptors were amplified or captured by the immunoSEQ multiplex PCR assay. A mixture of 60 forward primers for TCR Vbeta segments and 13 reverse primers for TCR Jbeta segments was used in the multiplex PCR. The source is immuneACCESS, and TCRdb retained only in-frame sequences with V and J called. Part of the clones is not carried over; for the studies checked, unresolved V genes explain less than half of this, and the remainder is unexplained. For this sample there are about 180,000 clones; about 78% appear just once. Under 2.5% of the sample comes from the top ten. The sequenced sample consisted of PBMCs. These receptors all come from a man aged 55 to 69 in good health and CMV-seronegative.

The V and J genes are TRBV7-9 and TRBJ2-1, with 14 bases matching TRBD2. This CDR3 contains 18 residues. V was clipped by 4 bases and J by 1 base; unmatched bases: 6. Germline-derived CDR1 and CDR2 are SEHNR and FQNEAQ (reference sequence). The CDR3 bases are TGTGCCAGCAGCTCAGGGACTAGCGGGAGAACGTCCTACAATGAGCAGTTCTTC. This translates into CASSSGTSGRTSYNEQFF.

The chain combines TRBV6-6 with TRBJ2-5; 10 bases are shared with TRBD1. Germline V lookup: CDR1 MNHNY, CDR2 SVGAGI (reference sequence). The CDR3 runs 15 residues. V lost 8 bases, J lost 2 bases, and 8 bases stayed unmatched. CDR3 amino acids: CASGGTGDRQETQYF. CDR3 DNA: TGTGCCAGCGGGGGGACAGGGGACCGTCAAGAGACCCAGTACTTC.

This clone showed up many times. The J gene is TRBJ2-1, the V gene TRBV13; unclear D gene. The CDR3 covers 12 residues. Germline V gives CDR1 PRHDT, CDR2 FYEKMQ (reference sequence). V lost 2 bases and J lost 9, with 8 bases in between. This CDR3 reads CASSLTGGEQFF. The CDR3 nucleotides are TGTGCCAGCAGCTTAACGGGTGGTGAGCAGTTCTTC.

The rearrangement uses TRBV4-2 and TRBJ2-7; D remains ambiguous. This CDR3 region has 14 residues. V was shortened by 0 bases and J by 3 bases, with 9 bases between the two germline ends. Germline CDR1 reads LGHNA; CDR2 reads YNFKEQ. The CDR3 sequence: CASSQDAGGYEQYF. For the CDR3, the DNA is TGTGCCAGCAGCCAAGATGCAGGTGGCTACGAGCAGTACTTC.

The chain employs TRBV5-1 and TRBJ2-7; 13 bases align to TRBD2. The CDR3 consists of 15 residues. Germline V CDR1 and CDR2: SGHRS, YFSETQ. The V segment lost 3 bases and the J segment 3 bases; nucleotides outside the gene matches: 3. The CDR3 DNA reads as TGCGCCAGCAGCTGGACTAGCGGGAGCCTCTACGAGCAGTACTTC. Protein product: CASSWTSGSLYEQYF.

The V and J genes are TRBV7-2 and TRBJ2-1, with 11 nucleotides matching TRBD1. The CDR3 sequence is 17 residues long. The J segment lost 5 bases and the V segment lost 5 bases, leaving 11 bases of the junction unmatched. Germline V CDR1 and CDR2: SGHTA, FQGNSA. The DNA for the CDR3 is TGTGCCAGCAGCCGGAGGTGGACAGGGGGCCGAAACAATGAGCAGTTCTTC. Its protein product is CASSRRWTGGRNNEQFF.

The chain has TRBV5-1 and TRBJ1-3; possibly TRBD1 for D (5 bases). V was cut by 0 bases and J by 0 bases, with 13 bases left in between. Germline CDR1 is SGHRS and CDR2 is YFSETQ. The CDR3 sequence is 17 residues long. The CDR3 loop is CASSLEAGRYSGNTIYF. The CDR3 DNA sequence: TGCGCCAGCAGCTTGGAGGCGGGACGGTACTCTGGAAACACCATATATTTT.

This clone occurred a few times. The rearrangement joins TRBV5-6 to TRBJ2-5, with a tentative D call TRBD2 (7 bases). Germline V CDR1 and CDR2: SGHDT, YYEEEE. V was pared by 5 bases and J by 5 bases, with 13 bases between. The CDR3 extends over 13 amino acids. The CDR3 nucleotides read TGTGCCAGCAGTCCACGGGGGGCGGAGACCCAGTACTTC. As protein: CASSPRGAETQYF.

The V and J genes are TRBV18 and TRBJ1-1; D remains unclear. Germline-derived CDR1 and CDR2 are KGHSH and LQKENI. The CDR3 runs to 13 residues. The V end lost 3 bases, the J end lost 0 bases, and 5 bases lay between the germline ends. In DNA form, the CDR3 reads TGTGCCAGCTCACCCTATATGAACACTGAAGCTTTCTTT. This codes for CASSPYMNTEAFF.

The sample holds one count of this clone. The rearrangement joins TRBV5-6 to TRBJ2-3, with 9 bases matching TRBD1. In germline, CDR1 is SGHDT, CDR2 YYEEEE. The J segment lost 2 bases and the V segment lost 4 bases, leaving 14 bases of the junction unmatched. The CDR3 totals 18 residues. For the CDR3, the DNA is TGTGCCAGCAGCCAAGAAAGGGACAGGGCAAAATACACAGATACGCAGTATTTT. This translates into CASSQERDRAKYTDTQYF.

The rearrangement joins TRBV9 to TRBJ1-2, with 7 bases aligning to TRBD1. Looked up from germline, CDR1 is SGDLS and CDR2 is YYNGEE. The CDR3 runs to 15 residues. The V segment lost 0 bases and the J segment 4 bases; nucleotides outside the gene matches: 6. This CDR3 reads CASSVGTGPAYGYTF. CDR3 DNA sequence: TGTGCCAGCAGCGTAGGGACAGGACCGGCCTATGGCTACACCTTC. The whole variable domain, filled in from reference TRBV9 and TRBJ1-2, reads DSGVTQTPKHLITATGQRVTLRCSPRSGDLSVYWYQQSLDQGLQFLIQYYNGEERAKGNILERFSAQQFPDLHSELNLSSLELGDSALYFCASSVGTGPAYGYTFGSGTRLTVV.

The rearrangement uses TRBV6-1 and TRBJ2-7, with no clear D. V dropped 8 bases and J dropped 8 bases, with 13 bases sitting between them. Germline assignment: CDR1 MNHNS and CDR2 SASEGT. This CDR3 spans 11 amino acids. The CDR3 bases are TGTGCCAGCGGTGGGGTGGGCCAGCAGTACTTC. Amino acid sequence: CASGGVGQQYF.

In its sample, this clone was seen once. CDR3 protein: CASRSGTAGFRDEQYF. The CDR3 bases are TGCGCCAGCAGGTCCGGTACCGCTGGCTTCCGGGACGAGCAGTACTTC. The rearrangement links TRBV5-1 to TRBJ2-7, with D unclear. In germline, CDR1 is SGHRS, CDR2 YFSETQ. V was clipped by 5 bases and J by 5 bases, with 23 bases between them. This CDR3 comprises 16 residues.

This chain connects TRBV4-1 to TRBJ2-5; 7 bases align to TRBD2. With V trimmed by 3 bases and J by 1 base, 11 bases remained unmatched. The CDR3 consists of 17 residues. The germline gives CDR1 MGHRA, CDR2 YSYEKL. CDR3 sequence: CASSQGKGLGFQETQYF. In DNA form, the CDR3 reads TGCGCCAGCAGCCAGGGCAAAGGACTAGGCTTCCAAGAGACCCAGTACTTC.

The DNA of the CDR3 is TGCAGCGTTATACCGACAGGGGAAGGGACAAACATTCAGTACTTC. This translates into CSVIPTGEGTNIQYF. The chain links TRBV29-1 to TRBJ2-4, with TRBD1 matching 8 bases. J lost 6 bases, V lost 5 bases, and 12 bases had no gene match. The CDR3 totals 15 residues. Germline V gives CDR1 SQVTM, CDR2 ANQGSEA.

The V and J genes are TRBV30 and TRBJ2-3; TRBD2 aligns across 11 bases. CDR3 length equals 15 residues. Germline V gene data show CDR1 as GTSNPN and CDR2 as SVGIG (reference sequence). Unmatched junction bases numbered 1, after V lost 1 base and J lost 1 base. The CDR3 DNA reads as TGTGCCTGGAGTGCGGGACTAGCGGGCACAGATACGCAGTATTTT. This sequence encodes CAWSAGLAGTDTQYF.

The chain uses TRBV27 and TRBJ2-7; TRBD1 matches 8 bases. CDR1 and CDR2 from the germline V gene are MNHEY and SMNVEV (reference sequence). Germline trimming cut 6 bases from V and 0 bases from J; bases unmatched to any gene: 4. The length of the CDR3 is 14 residues. CDR3 coding DNA: TGTGCCAGCAGGAGACAGGGGAGCTCCTACGAGCAGTACTTC. This sequence encodes CASRRQGSSYEQYF.

V usage is TRBV7-9 and J usage is TRBJ2-3, with TRBD1 matching 11 bases. The V and J ends lost 2 bases and 6 bases, in that order; junction bases with no gene match: 7. In germline, CDR1 is SEHNR, CDR2 FQNEAQ (reference sequence). This CDR3 has 16 residues. The CDR3 DNA follows: TGTGCCAGCAGCTTATACGGACAGGGGGCGATGGATACGCAGTATTTT. Translation gives CASSLYGQGAMDTQYF.

This CDR3 reads CASSPPTSSGETQYF. CDR3 DNA: TGTGCCAGCTCACCTCCGACTTCGAGCGGGGAGACCCAGTACTTC. The chain recombines TRBV18 with TRBJ2-5, with a weak D call TRBD2 (6 bases). This CDR3 is built from 15 residues. V lost 3 bases, J lost 5 bases, and 16 bases lay in between. CDR1 KGHSH and CDR2 LQKENI come from the germline V gene.

The gene calls are TRBV10-3 and TRBJ2-3, with D perhaps TRBD2 (5 bases). The germline CDR1 and CDR2 sequences are ENHRY and SYGVKD. CDR3 length: 11 residues. Trimming removed 10 bases from V and 4 bases from J, with 9 bases in between. The CDR3 loop reads CATTRADTQYF. CDR3 DNA sequence: TGTGCCACAACGAGGGCAGATACGCAGTATTTT.

This clone was counted once. This sequence joins TRBV5-1 and TRBJ2-5; TRBD1 is a possible D gene (5 bases). Germline V gene sequence: CDR1 SGHRS, CDR2 YFSETQ. V was pared by 2 bases and J by 4 bases, with 12 bases between. The CDR3 is made up of 14 amino acids. The DNA for the CDR3 is TGCGCCAGCAGCTTAGGGGTCAGTGGAGAGACCCAGTACTTC. Protein sequence: CASSLGVSGETQYF.

The chain couples TRBV5-1 to TRBJ2-5, with a tentative D call TRBD1 (6 bases). V was pared by 0 bases and J by 5 bases, with 11 bases between. The CDR3 runs 14 residues. Germline assignment: CDR1 SGHRS and CDR2 YFSETQ. CDR3 region: CASSLGGGSETQYF. CDR3 in DNA: TGCGCCAGCAGCTTGGGTGGGGGCTCGGAGACCCAGTACTTC.

V gene TRBV2 combines with J gene TRBJ2-5; 7 bases match TRBD2. This CDR3 is 14 amino acids long. CDR1 and CDR2 (germline): SNHLY, FYNNEI. J was trimmed by 4 bases and V by 4 bases; bases with no gene match: 6. CDR3 nucleotides: TGTGCCAGCAGTGTGGGGGGGGTGGGAGAGACCCAGTACTTC. It specifies CASSVGGVGETQYF.

The genes are TRBV5-5 and TRBJ2-1; D may be TRBD2 (6 bases). The CDR3 runs to 15 residues. Germline CDR1 reads SGHKS; CDR2 reads YYEKEE (reference sequence). The V end lost 1 base, the J end lost 7 bases, and 15 bases lay between the germline ends. The CDR3 DNA follows: TGTGCCAGCAGCTTGTTGGGCGGAGGGGTGAATGAGCAGTTCTTC. It codes for CASSLLGGGVNEQFF.

V gene TRBV19 combines with J gene TRBJ1-1; D is unresolved. The CDR3 sequence is 13 residues long. Germline CDR1 LNHDA, CDR2 SQIVND (reference sequence). Trimming removed 5 bases from V and 5 bases from J, with 12 bases in between. CDR3 sequence (DNA): TGTGCCAGTAGTGAAGGGAGGAGGACTGAAGCTTTCTTT. Its translation: CASSEGRRTEAFF.

The chain links TRBV28 to TRBJ2-7, with 9 bases fitting TRBD1. The trim removed 5 bases at V and 2 bases at J, leaving 7 bases unmatched. Germline V lookup: CDR1 MDHEN, CDR2 SYDVKM. CDR3 length equals 15 residues. The CDR3 DNA follows: TGTGCCAGCAGTCCCGGGACAGGGCAGGCCTACGAGCAGTACTTC. Its protein product is CASSPGTGQAYEQYF. Full variable domain (outside the CDR3, taken from reference TRBV28 and TRBJ2-7): DVKVTQSSRYLVKRTGEKVFLECVQDMDHENMFWYRQDPGLGLRLIYFSYDVKMKEKGDIPEGYSVSREKKERFSLILESASTNQTSMYLCASSPGTGQAYEQYFGPGTRLTVT.

The chain recombines TRBV15 with TRBJ2-3; 11 bases agree with TRBD2. V lost 3 bases to trimming and J lost 4 bases; unmatched junction nucleotides: 6. In germline, CDR1 is LNHNV, CDR2 YYDKDF (reference sequence). The CDR3 is made up of 16 amino acids. CDR3 DNA sequence: TGTGCCACCAGCAGGCGTAGCGGGGGGGCTTCAGATACGCAGTATTTT. Its protein product is CATSRRSGGASDTQYF.

This clone has just one count. The chain links TRBV12-5 to TRBJ2-7; TRBD1 matches 8 bases. Trimming removed 1 base from V and 4 bases from J; junction bases left unmatched: 0. The CDR3 covers 13 residues. CDR1 is LGHNT, CDR2 FRNRAP, per germline. This chain's CDR3 is CASGLGTGYEQYF. The CDR3 DNA reads as TGTGCTAGTGGTTTGGGGACAGGGTACGAGCAGTACTTC.

The CDR3 sequence is CASSLWSSGYEQYF. CDR3 DNA: TGTGCCAGCAGCTTGTGGAGTAGCGGCTACGAGCAGTACTTC. The chain couples TRBV5-8 to TRBJ2-7; weak D call: TRBD2 (6 bases). Germline V gene lookup returns CDR1 SGHTS and CDR2 YDEGEE. This CDR3 is 14 amino acids long. Between the trimmed V and J ends, which lost 1 base and 3 bases, there was a span of 11 bases.

The chain joins TRBV29-1 to TRBJ2-3; tentative D call: TRBD2 (5 bases). This CDR3 is 12 amino acids long. From germline, CDR1 is SQVTM and CDR2 ANQGSEA. Trimming removed 3 bases at V and 12 bases at J, with 16 bases between. The CDR3 loop reads CSVEPPTSSQYF. The CDR3 DNA follows: TGCAGCGTTGAGCCCCCTACTAGTTCTCAGTATTTT.